Listed below are T cell receptor beta chains from one sample, sequenced in a study of blood T cell repertoires in COVID-19. Generated by immunoSEQ multiplex PCR, the TCRdb table keeps only in-frame clones and is missing some. Here the sample spans fewer than 350,000 clones, 80% to 95% being singletons. Sequences were obtained from peripheral blood. All receptors derive from a woman aged 25 to 39 with COVID-19, enrolled during active disease. The CDR3 runs from the conserved cysteine through the conserved F or W. D genes are given only for firm matches. Rows give clone size only sometimes, using once, few, many, or a class for an expanded clone.

-,TRBJ2-5,16,-,TRBV14,TGTGCCAGCAGCCTGGGCTGGGGAGCTCTCGGGGAGACCCAGTACTTC,CASSLGWGALGETQYF
-,TRBJ1-2,14,-,TRBV3-1/TRBV3-2,TGTGCCAGCAGCCAAGATTACACGGGGTATGGCTACACCTTC,CASSQDYTGYGYTF
-,TRBJ1-1,10,-,TRBV4-1,TGCGCCAGCGGGGCTCCTGAAGCTTTCTTT,CASGAPEAFF
-,TRBJ1-5,14,-,TRBV6-6,TGTGCCAGCAGTCTCGGGGGGGATTATCAGCCCCAGCATTTT,CASSLGGDYQPQHF
TRBD2,TRBJ2-1,19,-,TRBV7-2,TGTGCCAGCAGCTTAGCGCGGCTAGCGGGAGGGCCAGTCTACAATGAGCAGTTCTTC,CASSLARLAGGPVYNEQFF
-,TRBJ2-1,13,-,TRBV9,TGTGCCAGCAGCTCCGACTCCCTCAATGAGCAGTTCTTC,CASSSDSLNEQFF
TRBD1,TRBJ1-5,16,-,TRBV28,TGTGCCAGCAGTGAGCGACAGGGCCGGGGCAATCAGCCCCAGCATTTT,CASSERQGRGNQPQHF
TRBD2,TRBJ2-5,15,-,TRBV11-2,TGTGCCAGCAGCCCTTGGGGGAGGGCCCAAGAGACCCAGTACTTC,CASSPWGRAQETQYF
-,TRBJ2-3,16,-,TRBV21-1,TGTGCCAGCAGCAAAGCGGGGGGGCAAGGCACAGATACGCAGTATTTT,CASSKAGGQGTDTQYF
TRBD2,TRBJ2-1,16,-,TRBV5-6,TGTGCCAGCAGCTTGGGCGGACTAGTAATCTACAATGAGCAGTTCTTC,CASSLGGLVIYNEQFF
-,TRBJ1-2,12,few,TRBV12-2,TGTGCAAGTCGCTTAGTAGACTATGGCTACACCTTC,CASRLVDYGYTF
-,TRBJ1-5,15,-,TRBV6-5,TGTGCCAGCAGTTACTCGTTCTTTAGCAATCAGCCCCAGCATTTT,CASSYSFFSNQPQHF
TRBD1,TRBJ2-7,14,-,TRBV5-1,TGCGCCAGCAGCCCTCAGGGACAGGGGTCCGAGCAGTACTTC,CASSPQGQGSEQYF
-,TRBJ2-7,15,-,TRBV7-9,TGTGCCAGCAGCCCAACGGAGGGAGGCTCCTACGAGCAGTACTTC,CASSPTEGGSYEQYF
TRBD1,TRBJ1-1,17,-,TRBV27,TGTGCCAGCAGTTTATCGAGGGGGCGATTGGCGAACACTGAAGCTTTCTTT,CASSLSRGRLANTEAFF
-,TRBJ2-5,13,-,TRBV5-6,TGTGCCAGCAGCCCTTGGGCGCAAGAGACCCAGTACTTC,CASSPWAQETQYF
-,TRBJ1-1,13,-,TRBV30,TGTGCCTGGAGGCCGTCGGGCACTTTACTACTAGTCTTT,CAWRPSGTLLLVF
TRBD1,TRBJ2-7,17,-,TRBV11-3,TGTGCCAGCAGCTTAGCTGCCCCCGGGACAGGGGTCTACGAGCAGTACTTC,CASSLAAPGTGVYEQYF
TRBD1,TRBJ1-1,14,-,TRBV28,TGTGCCAGCAGTTTGCGGACAGGGGGCCCAGAAGCTTTCTTT,CASSLRTGGPEAFF